The 18 T cell receptor beta chains below come from one sample, sequenced in a study of blood T cell repertoires in COVID-19. Using immunoSEQ multiplex PCR, the repertoire was profiled, and TCRdb retains in-frame clones only, with some absent. This table holds about 220,000 clones, about 80% found once. Sequenced material: peripheral blood. These receptors came from a woman in her sixties or seventies with acute or convalescent COVID-19.

The chain employs TRBV4-1 and TRBJ2-7; D ambiguous. Germline CDR1 and CDR2: MGHRA and YSYEKL. The CDR3 loop spans 15 amino acids. V lost 4 bases and J 0 bases, leaving 13 bases between the germline ends. The CDR3 loop is CASSLTMSDSYEQYF. For the CDR3, the DNA is TGCGCCAGCAGCCTTACAATGTCTGACTCCTACGAGCAGTACTTC.

The chain joins TRBV3-1 (or the pseudogene TRBV3-2) to TRBJ1-6, with 9 bases that match TRBD1. This CDR3 comprises 15 residues. V lost 4 bases, J lost 3 bases, and 1 base stayed unmatched. Germline V lookup: CDR1 LGHDT, CDR2 YNNKEL (reference sequence). CDR3 coding DNA: TGTGCCAGCAGCCCGGGACAGGGCTATAATTCACCCCTCCACTTT. This encodes CASSPGQGYNSPLHF.

V gene TRBV6-6 combines with J gene TRBJ1-4; TRBD1 is a possible D gene (5 bases). The CDR3 is 15 amino acids. V was pared by 5 bases and J by 7 bases, with 17 bases between. Germline V CDR1 and CDR2: MNHNY, SVGAGI (reference sequence). The CDR3 DNA is TGTGCCAGCAGTCGAGGCGGGACGGTGGGTGAAAAACTGTTTTTT. The encoded protein is CASSRGGTVGEKLFF.

This rearrangement joins TRBV30 to TRBJ2-7, with 8 bases that match TRBD2. CDR3 length: 12 residues. CDR1 is GTSNPN and CDR2 is SVGIG in the germline V gene (reference sequence). Trimming took 0 bases from V and 6 from J; bases not matched to a gene: 1. The CDR3 here is CAWSVRGGEQYF. Here the CDR3 DNA reads TGTGCCTGGAGTGTACGGGGGGGCGAGCAGTACTTC.

The genes are TRBV5-5 and TRBJ2-7; D call uncertain. Germline V gene data show CDR1 as SGHKS and CDR2 as YYEKEE (reference sequence). Trimming shortened V by 2 bases and J by 3 bases, and 6 bases separated the two germline ends. The CDR3 contains 12 residues. The CDR3 reads CASSLADYEQYF. DNA for the CDR3: TGTGCCAGCAGCTTAGCCGACTACGAGCAGTACTTC.

To note about this clone: The DNA is omitted, as the CDR3 cannot be located on it reliably, and the CDR3 follows TCRdb's listing. The rearrangement joins TRBV21-1 to TRBJ1-6. TRBV21-1 is labeled a pseudogene. The CDR3 spans 18 residues, counting both ends. The CDR3 here is CASSPRVGRGSYNSPLHF.

This clone has more than one count but fewer than ten. The rearrangement uses TRBV4-2 and TRBJ1-5; D may be TRBD1 (6 bases). The CDR3 runs 15 residues. Germline loops: CDR1 LGHNA, CDR2 YNFKEQ. Trimming removed 1 base at V and 4 bases at J, with 11 bases between. Written as DNA, the CDR3 is TGTGCCAGCAGCCAAGCCCCGGACAGAAATCAGCCCCAGCATTTT. As protein: CASSQAPDRNQPQHF.

The rearrangement joins TRBV18 to TRBJ1-1; D is undetermined. Germline V gene data show CDR1 as KGHSH and CDR2 as LQKENI. V lost 3 bases and J 10 bases, leaving 12 bases between the germline ends. This CDR3 has 12 amino acids. The CDR3 region has the DNA TGTGCCAGCTCACCCTCCACAGACACAGCTTTCTTT. This translates into CASSPSTDTAFF. Filled out from reference TRBV18 and TRBJ1-1, the complete variable domain reads NAGVMQNPRHLVRRRGQEARLRCSPMKGHSHVYWYRQLPEEGLKFMVYLQKENIIDESGMPKERFSAEFPKEGPSILRIQQVVRGDSAAYFCASSPSTDTAFFGQGTRLTVV.

This clone showed up just a few times. The CDR3 sequence is CSVLRTVTEAFF. The CDR3 DNA reads TGCAGCGTCCTTCGGACAGTCACTGAAGCTTTCTTT. This chain connects TRBV29-1 to TRBJ1-1; D is possibly TRBD1 (6 bases). The CDR3 extends over 12 amino acids. The V end was cut by 6 bases, the J end by 4 bases, with 12 bases between. CDR1 and CDR2 from the germline V gene are SQVTM and ANQGSEA.

The chain couples TRBV5-5 to TRBJ2-7; 7 bases agree with TRBD1. The CDR3 loop spans 14 amino acids. Trimming removed 4 bases from V and 4 bases from J; junction bases left unmatched: 8. Germline CDR1 SGHKS, CDR2 YYEKEE (reference sequence). DNA for the CDR3: TGTGCCAGCAGCGTGGGACAGAACTCTTACGAGCAGTACTTC. Translating it yields CASSVGQNSYEQYF.

This clone was recorded once. The V gene is TRBV5-4, the J gene TRBJ2-1; 9 positions match TRBD1. CDR3 length: 15 amino acids. V shed 5 bases, J shed 4 bases, and the junction held 7 bases outside the gene matches. The germline CDR1 and CDR2 sequences are SGHNT and YYREEE (reference sequence). The CDR3 bases are TGTGCCAGCAGTTTTACAGGGGGCGCATACAATGAGCAGTTCTTC. Its protein is CASSFTGGAYNEQFF. The full variable domain, rest sourced from reference TRBV5-4 and TRBJ2-1, is ETGVTQSPTHLIKTRGQQVTLRCSSQSGHNTVSWYQQALGQGPQFIFQYYREEENGRGNFPPRFSGLQFPNYSSELNVNALELDDSALYLCASSFTGGAYNEQFFGPGTRLTVL.

As DNA, the CDR3 is TGTGCCAGCAGCGTAGGAGCTAGGTTCTCTGGAAACACCATATATTTT. Residues: CASSVGARFSGNTIYF. The chain uses TRBV9 and TRBJ1-3; D remains unclear. The CDR3 runs to 16 residues. With 0 bases removed from V and 0 bases from J, the gap between germline ends came to 10 bases. Germline lookup yields CDR1 SGDLS and CDR2 YYNGEE.

The chain has TRBV30 and TRBJ2-7; D is uncertain. This CDR3 has 12 residues. V lost 1 base and J lost 4, with 8 bases in between. The germline V gene has CDR1 GTSNPN and CDR2 SVGIG (reference sequence). This CDR3 reads CAWSASEYEQYF. The CDR3 DNA is TGTGCCTGGAGTGCCAGTGAATACGAGCAGTACTTC. The full variable domain, in which reference TRBV30 and TRBJ2-7 provide the parts outside the CDR3, is SQTIHQWPATLVQPVGSPLSLECTVEGTSNPNLYWYRQAAGRGLQLLFYSVGIGQISSEVPQNLSASRPQDRQFILSSKKLLLSDSGFYLCAWSASEYEQYFGPGTRLTVT.

The chain combines TRBV27 with TRBJ2-7; 8 bases are a match to TRBD1. V gave up 4 bases and J gave up 6 bases; unmatched junction bases: 11. Germline V lookup: CDR1 MNHEY, CDR2 SMNVEV (reference sequence). This CDR3 is 15 amino acids long. The CDR3 spells CASSSQGAGLSEQYF. CDR3 coding DNA: TGTGCCAGCAGTTCTCAGGGGGCTGGCCTCTCCGAGCAGTACTTC.

This rearrangement joins TRBV19 to TRBJ1-5; a possible D gene is TRBD1 (5 bases). Germline lookup yields CDR1 LNHDA and CDR2 SQIVND (reference sequence). This CDR3 is 15 amino acids long. The V end lost 4 bases, the J end lost 4 bases, and 14 bases lay between the germline ends. CDR3 coding DNA: TGTGCCAGTAGTAGAACCGGGGAGGGGAATCAGCCCCAGCATTTT. This gives the protein CASSRTGEGNQPQHF.

V usage is TRBV6-5 and J usage is TRBJ1-6; a weak D match, TRBD1 (6 bases). Germline CDR1 MNHEY, CDR2 SVGAGI. V lost 7 bases and J lost 5, with 9 bases in between. This CDR3 spans 13 amino acids. CDR3 nucleotide sequence: TGTGCCAGCACGACAGGTCATAATTCACCCCTCCACTTT. Translation gives CASTTGHNSPLHF.

The J gene is TRBJ2-6, the V gene TRBV19, with 8 positions matching TRBD1. Germline CDR1 LNHDA, CDR2 SQIVND (reference sequence). V was clipped by 5 bases and J by 2 bases; unmatched bases: 5. The CDR3 runs to 16 residues. CDR3 sequence reads: CASSRGQVAGANVLTF. DNA for the CDR3: TGTGCCAGTAGTCGGGGACAGGTAGCTGGGGCCAACGTCCTGACTTTC.

Written as DNA, the CDR3 is TGTGCCAGCAGACACCGGGACAGGGGCCACGAGCAGTACTTC. Translation: CASRHRDRGHEQYF. The rearrangement uses TRBV6-6 and TRBJ2-7; 10 bases match TRBD1. CDR1 is MNHNY, CDR2 SVGAGI, per germline (reference sequence). V shed 6 bases and J 5 bases; nucleotides not matched to a gene: 7. This CDR3 has 14 residues.